The next 5 T cell receptor beta chains were all read from a single sample in a study of blood T cell repertoires in COVID-19. Assay: immunoSEQ multiplex PCR; the TCRdb copy retains only in-frame clones and omits some. Here the sample spans over 150,000 clones, roughly 83% being singletons. The sample consisted of peripheral blood. Source of these receptors: a middle-aged woman with COVID-19, enrolled during active disease.

The genes are TRBV7-2 and TRBJ2-2, with D perhaps TRBD2 (6 bases). The CDR3 is 14 amino acids. V lost 3 bases and J 7 bases, leaving 12 bases between the germline ends. Germline V lookup: CDR1 SGHTA, CDR2 FQGNSA. CDR3 protein: CASSFGLASGELFF. DNA for the CDR3: TGTGCCAGCAGCTTCGGGCTAGCGAGCGGGGAGCTGTTTTTT.

CDR3 amino acids: CASSLEGVRSGNTIYF. CDR3 bases: TGTGCCAGCAGCTTGGAGGGGGTAAGGTCTGGAAACACCATATATTTT. The J gene is TRBJ1-3, the V gene TRBV5-4; D perhaps matches TRBD1 (6 bases). Germline V CDR1 and CDR2: SGHNT, YYREEE (reference sequence). This CDR3 comprises 16 residues. Trimming removed 0 bases at V and 1 base at J, with 11 bases between. The variable domain in full, with the rest retrieved from reference TRBV5-4 and TRBJ1-3, is ETGVTQSPTHLIKTRGQQVTLRCSSQSGHNTVSWYQQALGQGPQFIFQYYREEENGRGNFPPRFSGLQFPNYSSELNVNALELDDSALYLCASSLEGVRSGNTIYFGEGSWLTVV.

The chain is built from TRBV6-5 and TRBJ1-2, with D perhaps matching TRBD1 (6 bases). The germline V and J ends were trimmed by 5 bases and 6 bases, with 19 bases remaining between them. There are 15 residues in the CDR3. Germline V lookup: CDR1 MNHEY, CDR2 SVGAGI. CDR3 nucleotide sequence: TGTGCCAGCAGTCCTGCGGACAGCCCCTGGGATGGCTACACCTTC. It yields the protein CASSPADSPWDGYTF.

This clone appeared once. The chain uses TRBV5-1 and TRBJ2-3; D is unresolved. Trimming left V 2 bases short and J 0 bases short, with 10 bases between. The CDR3 sequence is 15 residues long. Germline assignment: CDR1 SGHRS and CDR2 YFSETQ. The DNA of the CDR3 is TGCGCCAGCAGCTTTGGGCTGGCTAGCACAGATACGCAGTATTTT. Its protein product is CASSFGLASTDTQYF.

The chain combines TRBV27 with TRBJ1-3; D ambiguous. The V end lost 5 bases, the J end lost 4 bases, and 12 bases lay between the germline ends. This CDR3 region has 14 residues. Germline V gene lookup returns CDR1 MNHEY and CDR2 SMNVEV (reference sequence). CDR3 nucleotide sequence: TGTGCCAGCAGTCCAATGGGCGCCGGAAACACCATATATTTT. Its protein is CASSPMGAGNTIYF.